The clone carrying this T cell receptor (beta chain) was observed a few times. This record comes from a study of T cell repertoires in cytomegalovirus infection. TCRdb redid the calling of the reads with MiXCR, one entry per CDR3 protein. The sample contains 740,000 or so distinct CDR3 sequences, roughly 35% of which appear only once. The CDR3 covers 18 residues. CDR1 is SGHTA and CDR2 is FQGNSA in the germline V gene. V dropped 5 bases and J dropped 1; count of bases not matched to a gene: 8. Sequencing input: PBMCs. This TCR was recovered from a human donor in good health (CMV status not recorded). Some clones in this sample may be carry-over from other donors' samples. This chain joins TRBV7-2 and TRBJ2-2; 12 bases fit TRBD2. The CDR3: CASSELTSGRRNTGELFF. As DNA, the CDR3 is TGTGCCAGCAGCGAACTTACTAGCGGGAGGCGGAACACCGGGGAGCTGTTTTTT. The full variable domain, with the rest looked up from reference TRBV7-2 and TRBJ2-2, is GAGVSQSPSNKVTEKGKDVELRCDPISGHTALYWYRQSLGQGLEFLIYFQGNSAPDKSGLPSDRFSAERTGGSVSTLTIQRTQQEDSAVYLCASSELTSGRRNTGELFFGEGSRLTVL.